This T cell receptor beta chain emerged from a study of technical replicates of blood from a handful of donors. The assay was immunoSEQ multiplex PCR, and TCRdb's table has in-frame clones only and misses some. The sample holds 70,000 or so clones, 88% seen once. V was trimmed by 5 bases and J by 4 bases, leaving 11 bases between them. Germline assignment: CDR1 SQVTM and CDR2 ANQGSEA. CDR3 length: 12 residues. The sequence derives from a human donor in good health. Some clones in this sample may be carry-over from other donors' samples. Material for sequencing was PBMCs. The chain uses TRBV29-1 and TRBJ1-2, with D possibly being TRBD1 (6 bases). In DNA form, the CDR3 reads TGCAGCGTTCCTCAGGGGATCTATGGCTACACCTTC. Protein product: CSVPQGIYGYTF.